This entry is about one T cell receptor (beta chain). Antigen: not known. This CDR3 comprises 15 residues. Trimming cost V 6 bases and J 4 bases, with 15 bases left between them. The germline CDR1 and CDR2 sequences are SGHAT and FQNNGV. These data come from a study of shared clonotypes between healthy human individuals. Across the study: CD4 naive and CD4 memory each took three plates per donor, while CD8 naive took two and CD8 memory one. Study conclusions and caveats: Sampling used blood alone; tissue repertoires probably differ. Naive subsets generally exceeded memory subsets in estimated richness.

Partitioning of CD4+ cells yielded a CD45RA+ naive subset and a CD45RA-negative memory subset. Clones were read by immunoSEQ multiplex PCR, and TCRdb kept only the in-frame ones, dropping some. The sample includes millions of clones, approximately 94% of them seen just once. The sequencing sample was made of naive CD4+ T cells sorted from blood. The subset here: CD45RA+ positively selected. The clonotype originates from a man aged 18 to 35 in good health. The rearrangement links TRBV11-2 to TRBJ1-4; D uncertain. The DNA of the CDR3 is TGTGCCAGCAGTTTGGACGGTTCCTATAATGAAAAACTGTTTTTT. Translated: CASSLDGSYNEKLFF. Combining the CDR3 with reference TRBV11-2 and TRBJ1-4 gives the whole variable domain EAGVAQSPRYKIIEKRQSVAFWCNPISGHATLYWYQQILGQGPKLLIQFQNNGVVDDSQLPKDRFSAERLKGVDSTLKIQPAKLEDSAVYLCASSLDGSYNEKLFFGSGTQLSVL.